This T cell receptor beta chain is from a study of blood T cell repertoires in COVID-19. Study-wide background: The study drew acute and convalescent COVID-19 samples from the United States, Italy and Spain.

CDR3 length: 13 residues. V was pared by 4 bases and J by 2 bases, with 9 bases between. This clone was detected only once. Per the original data handling: Using reference gene primer amplification, nucleated cell counts were estimated. Libraries were prepared by immunoSEQ multiplex PCR; TCRdb keeps only in-frame clonotypes and omits some of them. V, J and clone size are taken as reported in that table, and D and trimming were inferred from the DNA itself. The sample holds 110,000 or so clones, about four fifths seen once. The sequence derives from a woman aged 70 to 79 with acute or convalescent COVID-19. The rearrangement joins TRBV12-3 or TRBV12-4 to TRBJ2-7; D remains ambiguous. Sequenced input: peripheral blood. CDR3 sequence reads: CASSSNSPYEQYF. CDR3 DNA sequence: TGTGCCAGCAGTTCGAACAGCCCCTACGAGCAGTACTTC.